Given below is one T cell receptor (beta chain) in context. This sample was taken from a study of blood T cell repertoires in COVID-19. Sequenced by immunoSEQ multiplex PCR; TCRdb stores in-frame clones only, minus some. The sample includes roughly 300,000 clones, 80% to 90% of them seen just once. Germline values: CDR1 SGHDT, CDR2 YYEEEE. V dropped 4 bases and J dropped 4 bases, with 19 bases sitting between them. The CDR3 runs 16 residues. This chain connects TRBV5-6 to TRBJ2-3; D is perhaps TRBD1 (6 bases). The specimen was PBMCs or T cells enriched from blood (not recorded which). This TCR derives from a middle-aged woman with acute COVID-19. The CDR3 DNA reads TGTGCCAGCAGCCCGCCAGGGGTATTTGGCTCAGATACGCAGTATTTT. Protein: CASSPPGVFGSDTQYF.